The 2 T cell receptor beta chains below all came from one sample that was sequenced in a study of T cell repertoires in cytomegalovirus infection. TCRdb fed the reads into MiXCR, producing one record per CDR3 protein. The table includes some 450,000 distinct CDR3 sequences, roughly 30% detected once. The specimen was PBMCs. These receptors came from a human donor in good health (CMV status not recorded). Some clones in this sample may be carry-over from other donors' samples.

This clonotype was counted between two and nine times. V gene TRBV12-3 or TRBV12-4 combines with J gene TRBJ2-7; 7 bases are a match to TRBD1. The V gene end was trimmed by 3 bases and the J gene end by 6 bases; junction bases not matched to a gene: 11. The CDR3 consists of 15 residues. The CDR3 region is CASSFIARGLGEQYF. The CDR3, as DNA: TGTGCCAGCAGTTTTATTGCGAGGGGGCTTGGCGAGCAGTACTTC.

The sample holds a few counts of this clonotype. The chain uses TRBV19 and TRBJ1-2; D might be TRBD1 (6 bases). Trimming stripped 3 bases from V and 3 bases from J, with 11 bases between. The length of the CDR3 is 14 residues. CDR1 and CDR2 (germline): LNHDA, SQIVND (reference sequence). CDR3 amino acids: CASSIGGAYYGYTF. CDR3 coding DNA: TGTGCCAGTAGTATCGGGGGCGCCTACTATGGCTACACCTTC.